These T cell receptor beta chains were read from a single sample in a study of CD8 T cells in ankylosing spondylitis. TCRdb independently ran MiXCR on the 5' RACE reads; one entry per CDR3 protein. This sample carries roughly 230,000 distinct CDR3 sequences, 8% to 9% of them seen once, and the ten largest clones take more than 4%. The sample comprised blood, either unsorted or a sorted T cell fraction (not recorded which). The receptors come from a female donor with ankylosing spondylitis or in good health (not recorded which). The CDR3 runs from the conserved cysteine through the conserved F or W. The D gene is left open where the match is weak. Rows may omit the clone size; those that give it use once, few, many or a size class.

d_gene	abundance	v_gene	j_gene	CDR3aa	CDR3nt
NA	few	TRBV2	TRBJ2-1	CASSAGERNEQFF	TGTGCCAGCAGTGCGGGAGAGCGAAATGAGCAGTTCTTC
TRBD2	many	TRBV4-3	TRBJ2-1	CASSAYLAANEQFF	TGCGCCAGCAGCGCTTACCTAGCGGCCAATGAGCAGTTCTTC
NA	many	TRBV20-1	TRBJ2-3	CSANDREGIGTQYF	TGCAGTGCTAACGACAGGGAGGGAATCGGTACGCAGTATTTT
NA	few	TRBV18	TRBJ2-6	CASSPKGLTGANVLTF	TGTGCCAGCTCACCAAAGGGGCTTACTGGGGCCAACGTCCTGACTTTC
TRBD2	many	TRBV30	TRBJ2-1	CAWVPGTSMDEQFF	TGTGCCTGGGTCCCCGGGACTAGCATGGATGAGCAGTTCTTC
NA	many	TRBV15	TRBJ2-3	CATSRDRVSADTQYF	TGTGCCACCAGCAGAGATAGGGTTAGCGCAGATACGCAGTATTTT
TRBD2	many	TRBV6-2/TRBV6-3	TRBJ2-3	CASSYKAGVLTDTQYF	TGTGCCAGCAGTTACAAAGCGGGAGTTCTCACAGATACGCAGTATTTT
NA	few	TRBV7-9	TRBJ2-7	CASSNSGASSYEQYF	TGTGCCAGCAGCAATTCAGGCGCGAGCTCCTACGAGCAGTACTTC
NA	many	TRBV20-1	TRBJ1-1	CSAAYVTGSVITEAFF	TGCAGTGCTGCCTATGTAACAGGGTCGGTGATCACTGAAGCTTTCTTT
NA	few	TRBV11-3	TRBJ1-1	CASSYSTEDTEAFF	TGTGCCAGCAGCTATAGTACAGAAGACACTGAAGCTTTCTTT
TRBD2	many	TRBV7-9	TRBJ2-1	CASSRPLATDSNEQFF	TGTGCCAGCAGCCGACCACTAGCGACTGATTCCAATGAGCAGTTCTTC
NA	many	TRBV7-2	TRBJ1-4	CASSRGATNEKLFF	TGTGCCAGCAGCCGGGGGGCAACTAATGAAAAACTGTTTTTT
NA	many	TRBV20-1	TRBJ2-1	CSAPGENYNEQFF	TGCAGTGCTCCGGGAGAAAATTACAATGAGCAGTTCTTC
NA	many	TRBV24-1	TRBJ2-2	CATSDLSPQNTGELFF	TGTGCCACCAGTGATTTGAGTCCGCAAAACACCGGGGAGCTGTTTTTT
NA	many	TRBV5-1	TRBJ2-3	CASSLLQDSDTQYF	TGCGCCAGCAGCCTATTACAGGACAGTGATACGCAGTATTTT
TRBD1	many	TRBV6-1	TRBJ1-2	CASRLGTAYGYTF	TGTGCCAGCAGGCTAGGGACAGCCTATGGCTACACCTTC
NA	many	TRBV7-9	TRBJ2-7	CASSPPRGYEQYF	TGTGCCAGCAGCCCACCGCGAGGGTACGAGCAGTACTTC
NA	many	TRBV28	TRBJ1-5	CASRQGNQPQHF	TGTGCCAGCCGACAAGGCAATCAGCCCCAGCATTTT
TRBD1	few	TRBV20-1	TRBJ2-7	CSARDPGQGNYEQYF	TGCAGTGCTAGAGATCCGGGACAGGGCAACTACGAGCAGTACTTC
TRBD2	many	TRBV20-1	TRBJ2-1	CSARDGPGGGYNEQFF	TGCAGTGCCCGCGACGGACCCGGGGGGGGATACAATGAGCAGTTCTTC
NA	many	TRBV6-2/TRBV6-3	TRBJ1-1	CASSYFGREAFF	TGTGCCAGCAGTTATTTTGGACGGGAAGCTTTCTTT
NA	many	TRBV9	TRBJ1-3	CASSVADGQSSGNTIYF	TGTGCCAGCAGCGTAGCAGACGGGCAGAGCTCTGGAAACACCATATATTTT
NA	many	TRBV7-9	TRBJ2-1	CASSLEGKKSYNEQFF	TGTGCCAGCAGCTTAGAGGGGAAAAAGTCCTACAATGAGCAGTTCTTC
TRBD1	many	TRBV6-2/TRBV6-3	TRBJ2-7	CASSFRDSYEQYF	TGTGCCAGCAGTTTTCGGGACAGCTACGAGCAGTACTTC
NA	few	TRBV7-3	TRBJ1-1	CASSFRLAWNTEAFF	TGTGCCAGCAGCTTCCGGCTGGCGTGGAACACTGAAGCTTTCTTT
TRBD2	many	TRBV4-3	TRBJ2-1	CASSQGLAGSLGEQFF	TGCGCCAGCAGCCAAGGACTAGCGGGGTCCTTAGGGGAGCAGTTCTTC
TRBD1	many	TRBV12-3/TRBV12-4	TRBJ1-2	CASSDQGRGGDGYTF	TGTGCCAGCAGTGACCAGGGCAGGGGGGGAGATGGCTACACCTTC
NA	NA	TRBV7-9	TRBJ2-1	CASSWSNYNEQFF	TGTGCCAGCAGTTGGAGCAACTACAATGAGCAGTTCTTC
NA	many	TRBV4-3	TRBJ2-1	CASSQDFGEVEFF	TGCGCCAGCAGCCAGGATTTCGGGGAGGTGGAGTTCTTC
NA	many	TRBV7-6	TRBJ2-2	CASSLASPQAVVGELFF	TGTGCCAGCAGCTTAGCGTCCCCACAGGCAGTGGTCGGGGAGCTGTTTTTT
NA	many	TRBV15	TRBJ2-5	CATSRDRNGQETQYF	TGTGCCACCAGCAGAGATCGGAACGGACAAGAGACCCAGTACTTC
TRBD2	NA	TRBV6-4	TRBJ2-3	CASSQTSGHTDTQYF	TGTGCCAGCAGCCAGACTAGCGGACACACAGATACGCAGTATTTT
NA	many	TRBV7-9	TRBJ1-2	CASSNEGNGYTF	TGTGCCAGCAGCAACGAGGGGAATGGCTACACCTTC
NA	NA	TRBV6-6	TRBJ2-1	CASTGGLHNEQFF	TGTGCCAGCACAGGGGGGCTCCACAATGAGCAGTTCTTC
TRBD2	many	TRBV2	TRBJ2-1	CASSEGGLAGGYNEQFF	TGTGCCAGCAGTGAAGGGGGCCTAGCGGGAGGTTATAATGAGCAGTTCTTC
NA	many	TRBV2	TRBJ2-7	CASSEALRGWGGDEQYF	TGTGCCAGCAGTGAAGCGCTTCGTGGGTGGGGGGGCGACGAGCAGTACTTC
TRBD1	many	TRBV11-2	TRBJ2-2	CASSLDRVDTGELFF	TGTGCCAGCAGCCTTGACAGGGTGGACACCGGGGAGCTGTTTTTT
NA	many	TRBV5-5	TRBJ2-5	CASSQSTRETQYF	TGTGCCAGCAGCCAATCCACCAGAGAGACCCAGTACTTC
NA	few	TRBV5-6	TRBJ1-2	CASSPGLRPNYGYTF	TGTGCCAGCAGCCCCGGGCTCCGGCCTAACTATGGCTACACCTTC
NA	many	TRBV19	TRBJ2-2	CASSRGDGNTGELFF	TGTGCCAGTAGCCGCGGGGACGGAAACACCGGGGAGCTGTTTTTT
TRBD1	few	TRBV5-1	TRBJ2-6	CASSLAIGTGGYSGANVLTF	TGCGCCAGCAGCTTGGCAATCGGGACAGGGGGGTACTCTGGGGCCAACGTCCTGACTTTC
NA	many	TRBV15	TRBJ2-7	CATSRSLRGAEQYF	TGTGCCACCAGCAGGAGTCTAAGGGGGGCCGAGCAGTACTTC
TRBD2	NA	TRBV5-1	TRBJ2-7	CASSLDVAGTYEQYF	TGCGCCAGCAGCTTGGATGTAGCGGGAACCTACGAGCAGTACTTC
NA	many	TRBV7-2	TRBJ1-5	CASSLAAGGFQPQHF	TGTGCCAGCAGCTTAGCGGCGGGGGGCTTTCAGCCCCAGCATTTT
NA	many	TRBV10-3	TRBJ2-3	CAISEYSSGSTDTQYF	TGTGCCATCAGTGAGTATTCGAGCGGAAGCACAGATACGCAGTATTTT
TRBD1	many	TRBV6-2/TRBV6-3	TRBJ2-5	CASSDQGQLQETQYF	TGTGCCAGCAGTGACCAGGGACAGCTCCAAGAGACCCAGTACTTC
NA	NA	TRBV27	TRBJ2-1	CASSLSRGDNEQFF	TGTGCCAGCAGTCTCAGCAGGGGAGACAATGAGCAGTTCTTC
NA	many	TRBV7-9	TRBJ1-1	CASSLVTGEAFF	TGTGCCAGCAGCTTAGTGACGGGTGAAGCTTTCTTT
NA	many	TRBV12-3/TRBV12-4	TRBJ2-7	CASTPILEDEQYF	TGTGCCAGCACTCCCATTTTGGAGGACGAGCAGTACTTC
NA	many	TRBV5-1	TRBJ1-3	CASTDSNSGNTIYF	TGCGCCAGCACGGACAGCAACTCTGGAAACACCATATATTTT
NA	NA	TRBV18	TRBJ2-7	CASAPYEQYF	TGTGCCAGCGCTCCCTACGAGCAGTACTTC
TRBD2	many	TRBV5-6	TRBJ2-1	CASSWGLAGFYNEQFF	TGTGCCAGCAGCTGGGGACTAGCGGGATTCTACAATGAGCAGTTCTTC
NA	many	TRBV12-3/TRBV12-4	TRBJ2-1	CASSPGGAHEQFF	TGTGCCAGCAGCCCAGGCGGGGCCCATGAGCAGTTCTTC